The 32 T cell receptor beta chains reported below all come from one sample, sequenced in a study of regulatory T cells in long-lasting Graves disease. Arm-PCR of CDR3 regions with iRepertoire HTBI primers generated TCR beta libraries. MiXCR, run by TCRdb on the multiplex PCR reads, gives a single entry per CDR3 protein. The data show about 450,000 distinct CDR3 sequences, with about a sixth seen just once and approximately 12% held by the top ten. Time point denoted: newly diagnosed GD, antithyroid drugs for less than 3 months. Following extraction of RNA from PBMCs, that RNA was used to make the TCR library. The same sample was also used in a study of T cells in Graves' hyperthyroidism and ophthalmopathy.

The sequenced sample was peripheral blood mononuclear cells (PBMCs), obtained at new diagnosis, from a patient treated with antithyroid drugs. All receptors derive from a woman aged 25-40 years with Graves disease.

CDR3 protein: CASSLAGTGWTEAFF. In DNA, the CDR3 is TGTGCCAGCAGCTTGGCCGGGACAGGGTGGACTGAAGCTTTCTTT. The rearrangement links TRBV5-4 to TRBJ1-1; TRBD1 matches at 9 bases. Per germline, CDR1 SGHNT and CDR2 YYREEE (reference sequence). This CDR3 has 15 amino acids. V lost 0 bases and J lost 5; bases outside the gene matches: 5.

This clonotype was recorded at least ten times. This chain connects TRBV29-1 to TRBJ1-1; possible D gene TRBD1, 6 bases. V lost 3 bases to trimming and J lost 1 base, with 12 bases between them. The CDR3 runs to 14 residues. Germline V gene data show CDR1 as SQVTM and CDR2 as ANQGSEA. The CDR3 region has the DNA TGCAGCGTTGATTTACTACAGGGGAACACTGAAGCTTTCTTT. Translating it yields CSVDLLQGNTEAFF.

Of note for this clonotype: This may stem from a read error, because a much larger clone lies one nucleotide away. The CDR3 spells CAWRRTSGMGERYF. The CDR3 coding sequence is TGTGCCTGGCGAAGGACTAGCGGGATGGGGGAGCGGTACTTC. V usage is TRBV30 and J usage is TRBJ2-7; TRBD2 matches at 12 bases. This CDR3 is 14 amino acids long. Germline CDR1 GTSNPN, CDR2 SVGIG (reference sequence). Drawing the rest from reference TRBV30 and TRBJ2-7, the complete variable domain is SQTIHQWPATLVQPVGSPLSLECTVEGTSNPNLYWYRQAAGRGLQLLFYSVGIGQISSEVPQNLSASRPQDRQFILSSKKLLLSDSGFYLCAWRRTSGMGERYFGPGTRLTVT.

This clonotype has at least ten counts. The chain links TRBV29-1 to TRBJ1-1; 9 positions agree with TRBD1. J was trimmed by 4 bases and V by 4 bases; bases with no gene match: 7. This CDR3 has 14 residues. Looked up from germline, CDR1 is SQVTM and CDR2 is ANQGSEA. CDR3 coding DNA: TGCAGCGTTGCACAGGGGGCGGGAGGCACTGAAGCTTTCTTT. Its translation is CSVAQGAGGTEAFF.

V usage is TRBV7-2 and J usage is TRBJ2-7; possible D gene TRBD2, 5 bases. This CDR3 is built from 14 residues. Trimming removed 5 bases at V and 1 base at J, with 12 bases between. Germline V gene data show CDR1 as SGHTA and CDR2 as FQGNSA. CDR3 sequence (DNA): TGTGCCAGCAGCCGAATCCGGGATTCCTACGAGCAGTACTTC. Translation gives CASSRIRDSYEQYF.

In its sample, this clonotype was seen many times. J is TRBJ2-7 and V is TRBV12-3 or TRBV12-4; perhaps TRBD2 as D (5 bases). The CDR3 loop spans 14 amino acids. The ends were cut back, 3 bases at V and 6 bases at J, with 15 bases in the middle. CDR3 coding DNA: TGTGCCAGCAGTTTCGGGGTCCACTCAGTCGAGCAGTACTTC. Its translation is CASSFGVHSVEQYF.

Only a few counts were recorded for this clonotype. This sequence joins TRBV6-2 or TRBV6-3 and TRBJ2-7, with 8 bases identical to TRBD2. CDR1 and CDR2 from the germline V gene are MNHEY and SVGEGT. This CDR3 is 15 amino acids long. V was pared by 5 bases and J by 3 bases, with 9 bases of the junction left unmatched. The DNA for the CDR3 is TGTGCCAGCAGTAAGGGAAGCGGGAGCGGCTACGAGCAGTACTTC. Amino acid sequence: CASSKGSGSGYEQYF.

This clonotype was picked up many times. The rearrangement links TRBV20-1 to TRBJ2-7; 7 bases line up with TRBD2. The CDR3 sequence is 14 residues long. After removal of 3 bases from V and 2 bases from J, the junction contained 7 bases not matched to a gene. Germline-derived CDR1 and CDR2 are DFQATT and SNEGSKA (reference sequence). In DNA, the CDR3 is TGCAGTGCTAGCACCACTAGCGTTCCCTACGAGCAGTACTTC. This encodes CSASTTSVPYEQYF.

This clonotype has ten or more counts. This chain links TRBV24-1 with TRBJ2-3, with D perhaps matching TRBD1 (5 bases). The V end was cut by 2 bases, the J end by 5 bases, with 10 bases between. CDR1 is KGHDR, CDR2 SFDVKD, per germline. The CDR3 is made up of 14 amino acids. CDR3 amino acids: CATSDSRDKDTQYF. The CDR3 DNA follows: TGTGCCACCAGTGATTCCAGGGATAAAGATACGCAGTATTTT.

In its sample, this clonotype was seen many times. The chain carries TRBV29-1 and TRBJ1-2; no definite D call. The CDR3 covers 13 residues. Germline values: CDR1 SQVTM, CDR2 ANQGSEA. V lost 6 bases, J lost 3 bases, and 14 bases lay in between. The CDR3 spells CSVGPLGDYGYTF. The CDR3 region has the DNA TGCAGCGTCGGACCCCTTGGGGACTATGGCTACACCTTC.

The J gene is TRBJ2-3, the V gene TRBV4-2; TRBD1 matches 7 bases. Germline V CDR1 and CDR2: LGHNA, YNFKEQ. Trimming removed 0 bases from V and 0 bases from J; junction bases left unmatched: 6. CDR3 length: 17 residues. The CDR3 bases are TGTGCCAGCAGCCAAGAAGGAACAGGGGTCAGCACAGATACGCAGTATTTT. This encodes CASSQEGTGVSTDTQYF.

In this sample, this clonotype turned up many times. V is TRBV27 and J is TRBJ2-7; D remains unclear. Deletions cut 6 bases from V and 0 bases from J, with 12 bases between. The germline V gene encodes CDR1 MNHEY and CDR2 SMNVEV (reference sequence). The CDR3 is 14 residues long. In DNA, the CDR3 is TGTGCCAGCAGGGATATTACGGGCTCCTACGAGCAGTACTTC. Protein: CASRDITGSYEQYF.

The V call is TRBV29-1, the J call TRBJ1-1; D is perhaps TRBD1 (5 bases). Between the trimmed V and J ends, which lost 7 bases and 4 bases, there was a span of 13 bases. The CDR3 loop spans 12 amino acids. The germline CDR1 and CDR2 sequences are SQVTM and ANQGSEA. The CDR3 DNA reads TGCAGCGCCCATCCGGGGGGCACTGAAGCTTTCTTT. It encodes CSAHPGGTEAFF.

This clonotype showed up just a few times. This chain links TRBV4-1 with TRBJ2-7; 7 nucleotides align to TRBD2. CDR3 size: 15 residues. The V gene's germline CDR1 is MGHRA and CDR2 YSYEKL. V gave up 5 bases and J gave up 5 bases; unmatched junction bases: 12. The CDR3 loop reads CASSASGGLGNEQYF. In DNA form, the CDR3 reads TGCGCCAGCAGCGCTAGCGGAGGGCTTGGAAACGAGCAGTACTTC.

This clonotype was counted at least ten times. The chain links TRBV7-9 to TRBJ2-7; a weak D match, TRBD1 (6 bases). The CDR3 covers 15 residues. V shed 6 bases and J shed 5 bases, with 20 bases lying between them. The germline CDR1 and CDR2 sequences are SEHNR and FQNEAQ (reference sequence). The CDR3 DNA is TGTGCCAGCAGGCAATTCACAGGGAAGAGGCACGAGCAGTACTTC. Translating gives CASRQFTGKRHEQYF.

The CDR3 DNA follows: TGTGCCACCAGTGATTACCAGGCAACAGATACGCAGTATTTT. Residues: CATSDYQATDTQYF. The chain couples TRBV24-1 to TRBJ2-3; D gene unclear. Trimming pared 2 bases from V and 3 bases from J, leaving 8 bases between. Germline assignment: CDR1 KGHDR and CDR2 SFDVKD. This CDR3 region has 14 residues.

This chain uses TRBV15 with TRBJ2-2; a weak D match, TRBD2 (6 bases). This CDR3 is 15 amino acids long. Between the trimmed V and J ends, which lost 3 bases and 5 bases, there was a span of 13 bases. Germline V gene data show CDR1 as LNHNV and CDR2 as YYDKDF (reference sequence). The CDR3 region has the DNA TGTGCCACCAGCAGGAGGAGTCGGGGGACCGGGGAGCTGTTTTTT. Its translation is CATSRRSRGTGELFF.

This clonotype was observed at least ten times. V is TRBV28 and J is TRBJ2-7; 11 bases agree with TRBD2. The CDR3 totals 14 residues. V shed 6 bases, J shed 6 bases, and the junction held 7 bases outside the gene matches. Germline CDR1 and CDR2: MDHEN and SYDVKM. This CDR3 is CASSLAGGPGEQYF. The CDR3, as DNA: TGTGCCAGCAGCTTAGCGGGAGGGCCGGGCGAGCAGTACTTC.

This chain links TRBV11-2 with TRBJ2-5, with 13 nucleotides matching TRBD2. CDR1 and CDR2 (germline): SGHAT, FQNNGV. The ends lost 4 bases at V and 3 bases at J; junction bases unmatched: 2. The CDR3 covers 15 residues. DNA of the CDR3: TGTGCCAGCAGCTACGGGACTAGCGGGAAAGAGACCCAGTACTTC. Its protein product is CASSYGTSGKETQYF.

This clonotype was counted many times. CDR3 nucleotides: TGTGCCAGCAGCCAAGGCGGGAGCAACTCCTACGAGCAGTACTTC. Amino acid sequence: CASSQGGSNSYEQYF. The V call is TRBV3-1, the J call TRBJ2-7; TRBD2 aligns across 7 bases. V trimming: 1 base; J trimming: 0 bases; junction bases outside the gene matches: 3. The germline CDR1 and CDR2 sequences are LGHDT and YNNKEL (reference sequence). The CDR3 runs to 15 residues.

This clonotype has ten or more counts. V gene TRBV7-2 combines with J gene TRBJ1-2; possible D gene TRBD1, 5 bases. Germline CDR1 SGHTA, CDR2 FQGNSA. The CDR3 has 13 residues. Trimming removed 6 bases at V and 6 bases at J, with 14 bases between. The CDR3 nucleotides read TGTGCCAGCAGGCCGGGGGTGGCGAATGGCTACACCTTC. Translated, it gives CASRPGVANGYTF.

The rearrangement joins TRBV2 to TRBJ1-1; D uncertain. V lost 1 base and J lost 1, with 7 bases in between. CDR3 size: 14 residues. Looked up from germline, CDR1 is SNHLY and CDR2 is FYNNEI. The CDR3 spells CASSEDGGNTEAFF. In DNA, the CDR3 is TGTGCCAGCAGTGAAGATGGAGGGAACACTGAAGCTTTCTTT.

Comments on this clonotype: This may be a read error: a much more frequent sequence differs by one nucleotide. The CDR3 DNA sequence: TGCAGTGCGCATTTGCCCGGGACAGGGAGTCACGAGCAGTTCTTC. It translates to CSAHLPGTGSHEQFF. V and J are TRBV20-1 and TRBJ2-1; 9 bases fit TRBD1. Trimming cost V 6 bases and J 10 bases; bases outside gene matches: 16. CDR1 and CDR2 from the germline V gene are DFQATT and SNEGSKA (reference sequence). The CDR3 length is 15 residues.

As DNA, the CDR3 is TGTGCCAGCAGCTTAGGGGAGACCGAGACCCAGTACTTC. It specifies CASSLGETETQYF. This chain connects TRBV11-2 to TRBJ2-1; D may be TRBD2 (5 bases). The J call may not be correct, given that the DNA end is closer to TRBJ2-5. CDR1 SGHAT and CDR2 FQNNGV come from the germline V gene. The CDR3 extends over 13 amino acids.

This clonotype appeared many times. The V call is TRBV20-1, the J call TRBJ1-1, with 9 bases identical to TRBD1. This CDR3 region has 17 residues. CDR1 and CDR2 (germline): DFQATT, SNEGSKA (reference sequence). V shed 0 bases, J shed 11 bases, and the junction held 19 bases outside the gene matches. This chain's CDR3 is CSARDWGTGMSFKGAFF. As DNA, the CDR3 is TGCAGTGCTAGAGATTGGGGGACAGGGATGAGTTTTAAAGGGGCTTTCTTT.

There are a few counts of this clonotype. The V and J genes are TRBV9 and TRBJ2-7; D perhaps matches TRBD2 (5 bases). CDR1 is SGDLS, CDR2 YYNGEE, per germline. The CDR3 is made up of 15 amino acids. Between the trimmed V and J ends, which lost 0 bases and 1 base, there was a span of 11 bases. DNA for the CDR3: TGTGCCAGCAGCGTAGAAGGAACTAGATCCTACGAGCAGTACTTC. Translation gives CASSVEGTRSYEQYF.

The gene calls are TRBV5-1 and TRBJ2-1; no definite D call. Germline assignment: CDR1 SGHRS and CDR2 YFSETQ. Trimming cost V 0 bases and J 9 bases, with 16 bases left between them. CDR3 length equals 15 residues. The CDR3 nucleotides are TGCGCCAGCAGCTTGGTTATGGACGACACTGGTGAGCAGTTCTTC. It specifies CASSLVMDDTGEQFF.

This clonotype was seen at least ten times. The CDR3 nucleotides are TGTGCCAGCAGTTTGGTTCGCGGGAGGATTGATGAGACCCAGTACTTC. This translates into CASSLVRGRIDETQYF. This rearrangement joins TRBV28 to TRBJ2-5, with 8 nucleotides matching TRBD2. This CDR3 is built from 16 residues. Germline-derived CDR1 and CDR2 are MDHEN and SYDVKM. The junction had 11 bases not matched to a gene; V was cut back by 3 bases and J by 5 bases.

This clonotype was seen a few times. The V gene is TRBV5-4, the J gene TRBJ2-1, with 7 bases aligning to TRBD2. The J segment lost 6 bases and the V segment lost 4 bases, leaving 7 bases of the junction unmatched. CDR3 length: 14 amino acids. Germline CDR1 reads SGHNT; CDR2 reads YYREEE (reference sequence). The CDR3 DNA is TGTGCCAGCAGCCCCGGGACTACCCTCAATGAGCAGTTCTTC. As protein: CASSPGTTLNEQFF.

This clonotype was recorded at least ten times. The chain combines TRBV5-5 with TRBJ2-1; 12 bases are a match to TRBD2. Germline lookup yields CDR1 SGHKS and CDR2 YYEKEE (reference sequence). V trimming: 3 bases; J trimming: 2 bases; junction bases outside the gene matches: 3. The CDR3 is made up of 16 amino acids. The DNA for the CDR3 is TGTGCCAGCAGCTACCGACTAGCGGGAGCCTACAATGAGCAGTTCTTC. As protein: CASSYRLAGAYNEQFF.

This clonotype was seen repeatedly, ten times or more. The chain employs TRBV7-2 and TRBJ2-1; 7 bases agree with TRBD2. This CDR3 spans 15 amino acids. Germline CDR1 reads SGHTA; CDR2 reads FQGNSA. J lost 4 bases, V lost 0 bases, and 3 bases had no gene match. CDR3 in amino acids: CASSLALGGYNEQFF. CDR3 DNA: TGTGCCAGCAGCTTAGCGTTGGGGGGGTACAATGAGCAGTTCTTC.

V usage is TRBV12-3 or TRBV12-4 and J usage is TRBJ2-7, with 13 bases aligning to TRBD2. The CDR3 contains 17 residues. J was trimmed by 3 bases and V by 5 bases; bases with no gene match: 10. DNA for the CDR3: TGTGCCAGCAGTGGAAGGACTAGCGGGAGTTGGGTCTACGAGCAGTACTTC. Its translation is CASSGRTSGSWVYEQYF.